The entry that follows covers one T cell receptor beta chain sequence. Produced via immunoSEQ multiplex PCR; TCRdb's table is partial and in-frame only. This sample has tens of thousands of clones, with about 86% found just once. This specimen belongs to a study of blood T cell repertoires in COVID-19. At the level of the study: The samples span acute and convalescent COVID-19 from the United States, Italy and Spain. Sources were T cells, B-cell-depleted T cells, or PBMCs; the material itself was cDNA or gDNA.

V was cut by 6 bases and J by 0 bases, with 9 bases left in between. The CDR3 covers 13 residues. This clonotype was obtained from a man aged 50-60 years with acute or convalescent COVID-19. The source material was peripheral blood. The rearrangement links TRBV12-3 or TRBV12-4 to TRBJ2-7, with D perhaps TRBD1 (6 bases). The CDR3 sequence is CASSPDSSYEQYF. The CDR3 region has the DNA TGTGCCAGCAGCCCGGACAGCTCCTACGAGCAGTACTTC.